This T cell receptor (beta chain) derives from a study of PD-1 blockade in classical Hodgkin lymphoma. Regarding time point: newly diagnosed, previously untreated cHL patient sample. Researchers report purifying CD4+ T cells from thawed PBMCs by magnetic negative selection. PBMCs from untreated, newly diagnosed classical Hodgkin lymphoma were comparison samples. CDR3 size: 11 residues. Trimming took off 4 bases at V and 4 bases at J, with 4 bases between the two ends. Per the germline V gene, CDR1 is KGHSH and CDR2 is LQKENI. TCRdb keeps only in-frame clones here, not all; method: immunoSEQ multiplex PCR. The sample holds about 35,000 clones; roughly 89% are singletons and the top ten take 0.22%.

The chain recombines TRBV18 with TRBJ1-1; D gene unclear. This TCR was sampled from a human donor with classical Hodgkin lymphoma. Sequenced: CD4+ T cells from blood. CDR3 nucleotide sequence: TGTGCCAGCTCACTAAGCACTGAAGCTTTCTTT. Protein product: CASSLSTEAFF.